One sample yielded the 21 T cell receptor beta chains listed below, sequenced in a study of T-cell memory formation after mild COVID-19. TCRdb re-derived calls from the 5' RACE reads in MiXCR, one entry per CDR3 protein. Of about 130,000 distinct CDR3 sequences in the sample, about 15% were seen once. The material sequenced was PBMCs or a T cell subset sorted from them (not recorded which). The receptor source for this set is a man between 18 and 29 years old who had mild COVID-19 (a few samples of this study predate the infection). Cell type and time point are not known.

This clonotype was recorded a few times. This chain connects TRBV25-1 to TRBJ2-1, with a weak D call TRBD1 (5 bases). Germline V gene lookup returns CDR1 MGHDK and CDR2 SYGVNS. The CDR3 is 13 amino acids. Trimming cost V 5 bases and J 7 bases, with 12 bases left between them. For the CDR3, the DNA is TGTGCCAGCAGTCCCGCTGGGGCGAATGAGCAGTTCTTC. This sequence encodes CASSPAGANEQFF.

This clonotype has only a few counts. J is TRBJ2-3 and V is TRBV7-2; TRBD1 matches 8 bases. The CDR3 consists of 14 residues. Germline V gene sequence: CDR1 SGHTA, CDR2 FQGNSA. The J segment lost 7 bases and the V segment lost 11 bases, leaving 14 bases of the junction unmatched. Here the CDR3 DNA reads TGTGCCTCCAGGGTTTCAGGGGGCTCGAATACGCAGTATTTT. Its translation: CASRVSGGSNTQYF. Full variable domain (outside the CDR3, taken from reference TRBV7-2 and TRBJ2-3): GAGVSQSPSNKVTEKGKDVELRCDPISGHTALYWYRQSLGQGLEFLIYFQGNSAPDKSGLPSDRFSAERTGGSVSTLTIQRTQQEDSAVYLCASRVSGGSNTQYFGPGTRLTVL.

Only a few counts were recorded for this clonotype. The chain carries TRBV11-2 and TRBJ1-1; weak D call: TRBD1 (6 bases). The CDR3 has 13 residues. V lost 6 bases and J 4 bases, leaving 12 bases between the germline ends. The germline CDR1 and CDR2 sequences are SGHAT and FQNNGV. DNA of the CDR3: TGTGCCAGCAGAGAACAGGGCTTCACTGAAGCTTTCTTT. Protein: CASREQGFTEAFF.

This chain uses TRBV4-1 with TRBJ2-4; tentatively, D is TRBD1 (5 bases). This CDR3 comprises 17 residues. Trimming took 0 bases from V and 0 from J, leaving 12 bases between them. Per germline, CDR1 MGHRA and CDR2 YSYEKL. Here the CDR3 DNA reads TGCGCCAGCAGCCAAGAAGCCCCAGGGATAGCCAAAAACATTCAGTACTTC. It yields the protein CASSQEAPGIAKNIQYF.

This clonotype appeared many times. The chain carries TRBV9 and TRBJ2-1, with 10 bases fitting TRBD1. With V trimmed by 2 bases and J by 5 bases, 4 bases remained unmatched. The CDR3 totals 15 residues. CDR1 and CDR2 from the germline V gene are SGDLS and YYNGEE. CDR3 region: CASSVAGQGDNEQFF. CDR3 coding DNA: TGTGCCAGCAGCGTTGCCGGACAGGGGGACAATGAGCAGTTCTTC. Variable domain in full (rest from reference TRBV9 and TRBJ2-1): DSGVTQTPKHLITATGQRVTLRCSPRSGDLSVYWYQQSLDQGLQFLIQYYNGEERAKGNILERFSAQQFPDLHSELNLSSLELGDSALYFCASSVAGQGDNEQFFGPGTRLTVL.

The V gene is TRBV4-1, the J gene TRBJ2-3; the D gene is possibly TRBD2 (5 bases). Germline V lookup: CDR1 MGHRA, CDR2 YSYEKL. The V gene lost 5 bases and the J gene lost 9 bases, with 15 bases spanning the gap. The CDR3 contains 13 residues. CDR3 coding DNA: TGCGCCAGCAGCTCAGAACGGACGGGAACGCAGTATTTT. Its protein product is CASSSERTGTQYF.

This clonotype has only a few counts. The chain employs TRBV12-3 or TRBV12-4 and TRBJ2-3; 7 nucleotides match TRBD2. V lost 7 bases to trimming and J lost 3 bases; unmatched junction nucleotides: 7. The CDR3 extends over 14 amino acids. The chain's CDR3 is CASNSGEGTDTQYF. In DNA, the CDR3 is TGTGCCAGCAATTCGGGGGAGGGAACAGATACGCAGTATTTT.

This sequence joins TRBV12-3 or TRBV12-4 and TRBJ1-6; D gene uncertain. V lost 3 bases, J lost 8 bases, and 11 bases lay in between. The CDR3 has 14 amino acids. CDR3 protein: CASSFSLIYSPLHF. Here the CDR3 DNA reads TGTGCCAGCAGTTTTAGCCTTATTTATTCACCCCTCCACTTT.

The CDR3 bases are TGTGCCAGCTCTCCAGGACAGGGTATAAACTATGGCTACACCTTC. Protein product: CASSPGQGINYGYTF. The chain is built from TRBV18 and TRBJ1-2; 8 bases are shared with TRBD1. The V segment lost 6 bases and the J segment 2 bases; nucleotides outside the gene matches: 8. This CDR3 is 15 amino acids long. Germline V gene lookup returns CDR1 KGHSH and CDR2 LQKENI.

The chain uses TRBV5-1 and TRBJ2-6; tentatively, D is TRBD1 (5 bases). Germline-derived CDR1 and CDR2 are SGHRS and YFSETQ. The CDR3 is made up of 13 amino acids. Trimming shortened V by 0 bases and J by 10 bases, and 8 bases separated the two germline ends. The CDR3 here is CASSLAAGNVLTF. The CDR3 bases are TGCGCCAGCAGCTTGGCCGCAGGGAACGTCCTGACTTTC.

The sample holds a few counts of this clonotype. The chain links TRBV12-5 to TRBJ1-2, with TRBD1 matching over 8 bases. Unmatched junction bases numbered 3, after V lost 2 bases and J lost 4 bases. The CDR3 has 14 residues. The V gene's germline CDR1 is LGHNT and CDR2 FRNRAP. This chain's CDR3 is CASGLITGGYGYTF. CDR3 nucleotide sequence: TGTGCTAGTGGTTTGATAACAGGGGGCTATGGCTACACCTTC.

This clonotype has a handful of counts. The chain couples TRBV18 to TRBJ2-1; D gene ambiguous. CDR3 length equals 14 residues. Germline lookup yields CDR1 KGHSH and CDR2 LQKENI. Trimming took 3 bases from V and 8 from J, leaving 14 bases between them. The CDR3 DNA is TGTGCCAGCTCACCCTCCCTCGTTTGGGATGAGCAGTTCTTC. As protein: CASSPSLVWDEQFF.

CDR3 in amino acids: CSVGIGGRNTQYF. CDR3 DNA: TGCAGCGTTGGGATAGGGGGTCGCAATACGCAGTATTTT. The chain employs TRBV29-1 and TRBJ2-3; D is possibly TRBD1 (6 bases). Germline CDR1 and CDR2: SQVTM and ANQGSEA. Trimming left V 4 bases short and J 7 bases short, with 15 bases between. This CDR3 is 13 amino acids long.

This clonotype was observed a few times. For the CDR3, the DNA is TGTGCCAGCAGCCAAGTAGGCAGGGATAACTATGGCTACACCTTC. Protein sequence: CASSQVGRDNYGYTF. V and J are TRBV4-2 and TRBJ1-2; possible D gene TRBD1, 5 bases. CDR3 size: 15 residues. V lost 1 base, J lost 1 base, and 10 bases lay in between. Germline CDR1 is LGHNA and CDR2 is YNFKEQ.

This chain uses TRBV18 with TRBJ1-1; D is unresolved. Germline CDR1 and CDR2: KGHSH and LQKENI. CDR3 length equals 15 residues. V was cut by 1 base and J by 4 bases, with 13 bases left in between. The CDR3 loop reads CASSPQESKATEAFF. In nucleotides, the CDR3 is TGTGCCAGCTCACCACAGGAATCGAAGGCCACTGAAGCTTTCTTT.

The chain carries TRBV9 and TRBJ2-5; D possibly matches TRBD1 or TRBD2 (5 bases each). The V end was cut by 0 bases, the J end by 5 bases, with 14 bases between. The CDR3 runs to 15 residues. In germline, CDR1 is SGDLS, CDR2 YYNGEE. The CDR3 spells CASSVDWWGTETQYF. CDR3 DNA sequence: TGTGCCAGCAGCGTAGATTGGTGGGGGACGGAGACCCAGTACTTC.

V gene TRBV20-1 combines with J gene TRBJ2-2; D call uncertain. Trimming stripped 6 bases from V and 11 bases from J, with 19 bases between. The CDR3 is 13 residues long. The germline V gene has CDR1 DFQATT and CDR2 SNEGSKA (reference sequence). The DNA of the CDR3 is TGCAGTGCGCATAATACGGCGAGGCGAGAGCTGTTTTTT. The encoded protein is CSAHNTARRELFF.

This chain joins TRBV4-2 and TRBJ1-4, with 11 bases aligning to TRBD1. Germline CDR1 reads LGHNA; CDR2 reads YNFKEQ. The CDR3 loop spans 17 amino acids. The V segment lost 1 base and the J segment 7 bases; nucleotides outside the gene matches: 8. DNA of the CDR3: TGTGCCAGCAGCCAAGGAGGCCCCGGGACAGGGGGTGAAAAACTGTTTTTT. This sequence encodes CASSQGGPGTGGEKLFF.

V gene TRBV18 combines with J gene TRBJ1-2, with D possibly matching TRBD1 (6 bases). The germline V gene has CDR1 KGHSH and CDR2 LQKENI. The CDR3 is 13 residues long. Trimming shortened V by 3 bases and J by 4 bases, and 9 bases separated the two germline ends. CDR3 in DNA: TGTGCCAGCTCACCGGGGGACATCTATGGCTACACCTTC. Its translation is CASSPGDIYGYTF.

This clonotype appeared many times. J is TRBJ2-3 and V is TRBV6-5; 8 nucleotides align to TRBD2. Germline CDR1 reads MNHEY; CDR2 reads SVGAGI. The CDR3 is 16 amino acids. V was clipped by 6 bases and J by 0 bases; unmatched bases: 8. CDR3 in amino acids: CASSTLTSASTDTQYF. CDR3 sequence (DNA): TGTGCCAGCAGCACTCTGACTAGCGCGAGCACAGATACGCAGTATTTT.

The V and J genes are TRBV12-3 or TRBV12-4 and TRBJ2-3, with D uncertain. The ends were cut back, 7 bases at V and 2 bases at J, with 13 bases in the middle. The CDR3 has 14 amino acids. CDR3 nucleotide sequence: TGTGCCAGCACCAAAGGGCGGTCCACAGATACGCAGTATTTT. This codes for CASTKGRSTDTQYF.